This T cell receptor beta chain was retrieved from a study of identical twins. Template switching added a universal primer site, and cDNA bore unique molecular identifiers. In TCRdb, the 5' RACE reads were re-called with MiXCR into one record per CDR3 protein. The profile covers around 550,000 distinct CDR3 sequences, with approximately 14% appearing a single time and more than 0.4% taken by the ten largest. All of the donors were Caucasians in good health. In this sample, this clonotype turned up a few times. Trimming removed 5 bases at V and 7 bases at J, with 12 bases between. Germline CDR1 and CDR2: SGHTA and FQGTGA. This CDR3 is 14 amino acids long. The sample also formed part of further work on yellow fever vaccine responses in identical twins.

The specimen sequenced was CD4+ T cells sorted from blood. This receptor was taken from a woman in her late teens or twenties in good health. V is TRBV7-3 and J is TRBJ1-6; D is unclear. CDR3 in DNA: TGTGCCAGCAGCCCTAAGGTGGGGAATTCACCCCTCCACTTT. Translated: CASSPKVGNSPLHF.